These 8 T cell receptor beta chains were sequenced from one sample in a study of CD8 T cells in ankylosing spondylitis (dated by TCRdb to 2015 to 2018). Results and caveats for the whole study, not just this receptor: Blood from ankylosing spondylitis patients appeared to be characterized by a TCR beta motif composed of under 10 highly homologous amino acid variants.

The receptor library was made with 5' RACE. Sequencing relied on an Illumina HiSeq 2500. TCRdb reprocessing: public reads trimmed at Q25 with fastp, clones called with MiXCR, in-frame beta chains kept. All rows with the same CDR3 protein become a single entry with the most common DNA and genes. The table for this sample lists about 200,000 distinct CDR3 sequences; 6% to 8% of them were counted only once. The ten largest account for 12% to 15% of the sample. Their antigen targets remain unknown. The specimen sequenced was blood, either unsorted or a sorted T cell fraction (not recorded which). The receptors were sampled from a male donor with ankylosing spondylitis.

This clonotype was observed a few times. The chain combines TRBV20-1 with TRBJ2-1, with 9 bases that match TRBD2. Trimming at V came to 2 bases and at J to 2 bases, leaving 4 bases not matched to a gene. CDR1 is DFQATT, CDR2 SNEGSKA, per germline (reference sequence). The CDR3 runs 15 residues. CDR3 sequence: CSARLGGGAYNEQFF. The DNA for the CDR3 is TGCAGTGCTAGATTGGGCGGGGGGGCCTACAATGAGCAGTTCTTC.

This clonotype was detected only a few times. The chain combines TRBV11-2 with TRBJ2-2; 11 nucleotides agree with TRBD2. Per germline, CDR1 SGHAT and CDR2 FQNNGV. Trimming took 2 bases from V and 6 from J; bases not matched to a gene: 11. The length of the CDR3 is 18 residues. DNA for the CDR3: TGTGCCAGCAGCTTATCTTCGACTAGCGGGACCTTAGCCGGGGAGCTGTTTTTT. This gives the protein CASSLSSTSGTLAGELFF.

The rearrangement links TRBV29-1 to TRBJ1-1; the match to TRBD1 covers 9 bases. This CDR3 comprises 12 residues. Germline V lookup: CDR1 SQVTM, CDR2 ANQGSEA. J gave up 10 bases and V 4 bases, and 7 bases lay outside the gene matches. This chain's CDR3 is CSVAPGQGTAFF. The CDR3 coding sequence is TGCAGCGTTGCCCCGGGACAGGGAACAGCTTTCTTT.

This clonotype was found many times. The chain joins TRBV4-2 to TRBJ2-4; D is undetermined. The V gene's germline CDR1 is LGHNA and CDR2 YNFKEQ. This CDR3 spans 17 amino acids. Trimming took 1 base from V and 0 from J, leaving 13 bases between them. Here the CDR3 DNA reads TGTGCCAGCAGCCAAGTGGGCAACCCCGTAGCCAAAAACATTCAGTACTTC. The encoded protein is CASSQVGNPVAKNIQYF.

This chain links TRBV6-6 with TRBJ2-5, with D uncertain. The CDR3 spans 13 residues. V was trimmed by 0 bases and J by 4 bases, leaving 6 bases between them. CDR1 and CDR2 (germline): MNHNY, SVGAGI (reference sequence). For the CDR3, the DNA is TGTGCCAGCAGTTACTCTCCGATAGAGACCCAGTACTTC. Its translation is CASSYSPIETQYF.

There are a few counts of this clonotype. The J gene is TRBJ2-2, the V gene TRBV27; perhaps TRBD1 as D (6 bases). Between the trimmed V and J ends, which lost 6 bases and 5 bases, there was a span of 16 bases. There are 15 residues in the CDR3. Germline CDR1 is MNHEY and CDR2 is SMNVEV (reference sequence). The chain's CDR3 is CASSPGTTRTGELFF. CDR3 coding DNA: TGTGCCAGCAGCCCCGGGACAACAAGAACCGGGGAGCTGTTTTTT.

This clonotype came up many times. The chain carries TRBV29-1 and TRBJ1-2, with D perhaps matching TRBD1 (5 bases). Germline V gene lookup returns CDR1 SQVTM and CDR2 ANQGSEA. V was pared by 5 bases and J by 7 bases, with 14 bases between. This CDR3 is 12 amino acids long. The CDR3 protein is CSVPSGVGGYTF. CDR3 DNA: TGCAGCGTTCCCTCGGGGGTGGGTGGCTACACCTTC.

The sample holds many counts of this clonotype. The chain recombines TRBV5-1 with TRBJ2-1; 8 bases are shared with TRBD2. Per the germline V gene, CDR1 is SGHRS and CDR2 is YFSETQ. Losses at the gene ends were 0 bases for V and 8 bases for J; bases not matched to a gene: 7. CDR3 length: 15 amino acids. The CDR3, as DNA: TGCGCCAGCAGCTTGGCCAGCGGGAGTATCCATGAGCAGTTCTTC. The encoded protein is CASSLASGSIHEQFF.